A selection of T cell receptor beta chains follows, all from one sample in a study of shared clonotypes between healthy human individuals. Profiling relied on immunoSEQ multiplex PCR, and the TCRdb table lists in-frame clones only, not all of them. The sample lists 2 million to 2.5 million clones; just over 90% were seen once. The sequenced sample was naive CD4+ T cells from PBMCs. All receptors come from a man between 18 and 35 years old in good health. Some clones in this sample may be carry-over from other donors' samples. The CDR3 runs from the conserved cysteine through the conserved F or W. Fields, in order: clone size, J gene, D gene, CDR3 length, V gene, CDR3 DNA, CDR3 protein. A D gene is named only where the DNA matches it firmly. The size of a clone is reported for some rows only, either as once, few or many, or as a class for expanded clones.

>once|TRBJ1-2|NA|15|TRBV6-5
TGTGCCAGCAGTTACTTGTTCGGGGATACCTATGGCTACACCTTC
CASSYLFGDTYGYTF
>NA|TRBJ1-5|NA|13|TRBV15
TGTGCCACCAGCAGACAGAGTAATCAGCCCCAGCATTTT
CATSRQSNQPQHF
>NA|TRBJ1-2|NA|13|TRBV29-1
TGCAGCGTGCCATACAGAGCTAACTATGGCTACACCTTC
CSVPYRANYGYTF
>NA|TRBJ2-2|TRBD1|17|TRBV25-1
TGTGCCAGCAGTGAAAGTAGAGGACAGGGGTGGACCGGGGAGCTGTTTTTT
CASSESRGQGWTGELFF
>NA|TRBJ1-2|NA|16|TRBV28
TGTGCCAGCAGGGCCCGGACAAATCCCTGGGGCTATGGCTACACCTTC
CASRARTNPWGYGYTF
>NA|TRBJ2-7|TRBD1|15|TRBV10-1
TGCGCCAGCAGTAGCAGCCGGACAGGCCCCCACGAGCAGTACTTC
CASSSSRTGPHEQYF
>once|TRBJ2-1|NA|14|TRBV28
TGTGCCAGCAGTAGTTTGCCGAGAGTTTGGGAGCAGTTCTTC
CASSSLPRVWEQFF
>NA|TRBJ2-2|NA|15|TRBV28
TGTGCCAGCAGCCCGCCGGGCTTTCGCACCGGGGAGCTGTTTTTT
CASSPPGFRTGELFF
>NA|TRBJ2-2|NA|11|TRBV28
TGTGCCAGCAGTTTGGTCGGGGAGCTGTTTTTT
CASSLVGELFF
>NA|TRBJ2-7|NA|13|TRBV29-1
TGCAGCGGGGGGGGCAGGTACTCCTACGAGCAGTACTTC
CSGGGRYSYEQYF
>NA|TRBJ2-2|TRBD2|18|TRBV10-3
TGTGCCATCAGCGGGGGATCAAGGACTAGCGGAGCCACCGGGGAGCTGTTTTTT
CAISGGSRTSGATGELFF
>NA|TRBJ2-2|NA|18|TRBV19
TGTGCCACCAGACCGGGACCTACGTGGCTGGTGAACACCGGGGAGCTGTTTTTT
CATRPGPTWLVNTGELFF
>NA|TRBJ2-3|NA|14|TRBV5-6
TGTGCCAGCAGCTTGGGGACTATGACAGATACGCAGTATTTT
CASSLGTMTDTQYF
>NA|TRBJ2-3|TRBD2|16|TRBV7-2
TGTGCCAGCAGCTTAGTTGGGACTACCTTCACAGATACGCAGTATTTT
CASSLVGTTFTDTQYF
>once|TRBJ2-7|NA|14|TRBV5-1
TGCGCCAGCAGCCCCCGACAGGGAGGGAACGAGCAGTACTTC
CASSPRQGGNEQYF
>NA|TRBJ2-7|NA|17|TRBV4-3
TGCGCCAGCAGCCAAAGAGCGGGTAACCCCGTGCCCTACGAGCAGTACTTC
CASSQRAGNPVPYEQYF
>NA|TRBJ2-3|NA|16|TRBV28
TGTGCCAGCAGTTTATCAGACAGGATCGGCACAGATACGCAGTATTTT
CASSLSDRIGTDTQYF
>once|TRBJ2-1|TRBD2|16|TRBV4-2
TGTGCCAGCAGCCTTTCGCTACCGGGACTAGTAGGGGAGCAGTTCTTC
CASSLSLPGLVGEQFF
>NA|TRBJ1-3|NA|13|TRBV10-2
TGCGCCAGCAGTAGACAGAGTGGAAACACCATATATTTT
CASSRQSGNTIYF
>NA|TRBJ1-2|TRBD1|15|TRBV19
TGTGCCAGTAGTAGGTTCGGACAGGGGAACTATGGCTACACCTTC
CASSRFGQGNYGYTF
>NA|TRBJ1-1|NA|14|TRBV5-1
TGCGCCAGCAGCCTACCCCTGGGGAACACTGAAGCTTTCTTT
CASSLPLGNTEAFF
>NA|TRBJ2-2|TRBD2|16|TRBV18
TGTGCCAGCTCACCGCCCGGGACTACCAACACCGGGGAGCTGTTTTTT
CASSPPGTTNTGELFF
>NA|TRBJ2-3|TRBD2|15|TRBV6-5
TGTGCCAGCAGTTCCGGACTAGCCCGCACAGATACGCAGTATTTT
CASSSGLARTDTQYF
>once|TRBJ1-5|NA|15|TRBV2
TGTGCCAGCAGTGGGGGACGGGGGGGCGGACAGCCCCAGCATTTT
CASSGGRGGGQPQHF
>NA|TRBJ1-2|NA|15|TRBV10-3
TGTGCCATCAGTGAGTCATTGGCCTCGGGCTATGGCTACACCTTC
CAISESLASGYGYTF
>NA|TRBJ2-7|NA|11|TRBV2
TGTGCCAGCGATCTCACCTACGAGCAGTACTTC
CASDLTYEQYF
>NA|TRBJ1-4|NA|15|TRBV7-9
TGTGCCAGCAGCCTCAACAGGGCGTGGGGTGAAAAACTGTTTTTT
CASSLNRAWGEKLFF
>once|TRBJ1-4|NA|16|TRBV7-9
TGTGCCAGCAGCTTATGGGTCGGGGCCCTCAATGAAAAACTGTTTTTT
CASSLWVGALNEKLFF
>NA|TRBJ1-2|TRBD1|14|TRBV6-1
TGTGCCAGCAGTGTAGGACAGGGATCGGTTGGCTACACCTTC
CASSVGQGSVGYTF
>NA|TRBJ1-1|NA|16|TRBV5-1
TGCGCCAGCAGCTTTACCTACCGACAGATGAACACTGAAGCTTTCTTT
CASSFTYRQMNTEAFF
>NA|TRBJ1-1|NA|13|TRBV6-5
TGTGCCAGCAGTTACGAAGTGGGTTCTGAAGCTTTCTTT
CASSYEVGSEAFF
>NA|TRBJ2-7|TRBD2|14|TRBV6-5
TGTGCCAGCAGTTATGGTCTAGCGGTCTGGGAGCAGTACTTC
CASSYGLAVWEQYF
>NA|TRBJ2-3|NA|14|TRBV5-1
TGCGCCAGCAGCTCACAGCCTAGCACAGATACGCAGTATTTT
CASSSQPSTDTQYF
>NA|TRBJ2-7|NA|15|TRBV18
TGTGCCAGCTCACCAGCACAGACGGGCTTATACGAGCAGTACTTC
CASSPAQTGLYEQYF
>NA|TRBJ2-3|NA|12|TRBV5-1
TGCGCCAGCACCACCGGGGAGCAGACGCAGTATTTT
CASTTGEQTQYF
>NA|TRBJ2-1|TRBD2|16|TRBV5-1
TGCGCCAGCAGCTCAAACTTAGCGGGAGGCCACAATGAGCAGTTCTTC
CASSSNLAGGHNEQFF
>NA|TRBJ1-4|NA|14|TRBV25-1
TGTGCCAGCAGTGACGGGGGTATAACTGAAAAACTGTTTTTT
CASSDGGITEKLFF
>once|TRBJ1-6|TRBD1|14|TRBV11-3
TGTGCCAGCAGCTTGGGACAGAATAATTCACCCCTCCACTTT
CASSLGQNNSPLHF
>NA|TRBJ2-2|NA|12|TRBV5-1
TGCGCCAGCAGAGGGAACACCGGGGAGCTGTTTTTT
CASRGNTGELFF
>NA|TRBJ2-2|NA|13|TRBV19
TGTGCCAGCAGCCGGGTGAGCACCGGGGAGCTGTTTTTT
CASSRVSTGELFF
>NA|TRBJ2-7|TRBD2|14|TRBV28
TGTGCCAGCAGGGGAGGACTAGCGGCCTACGAGCAGTACTTC
CASRGGLAAYEQYF
>NA|TRBJ2-1|NA|15|TRBV5-1
TGCGCCAGCAGCTTGCTACTAGCTTCACCGGATGAGCAGTTCTTC
CASSLLLASPDEQFF
>NA|TRBJ1-3|NA|13|TRBV18
TGTGCCAGCTCACCAGGGTTCGGAAACACCATATATTTT
CASSPGFGNTIYF
>NA|TRBJ2-1|TRBD2|14|TRBV28
TGTGCCAGCAGTTTACCTAGCGGGTACAATGAGCAGTTCTTC
CASSLPSGYNEQFF
>NA|TRBJ1-2|TRBD1|15|TRBV9
TGTGCCAGCAGCCAAGGGACAGAATACAACTATGGCTACACCTTC
CASSQGTEYNYGYTF
>NA|TRBJ2-7|NA|17|TRBV7-2
TGTGCCAGCAGCGCCGGGAGCTACGGGGGATCGCCCTACGAGCAGTACTTC
CASSAGSYGGSPYEQYF